A single TCR beta chain is shown here with its context. Its antigen is unidentified. This sample was taken from a study of cytomegalovirus exposure and HLA in healthy donors. PCR involved 60 Vbeta and 13 Jbeta primers. Authors' analysis steps: In a later analysis, the count reached some 75 million unique TCR beta chains, with roughly 9.9 million shared. Profiled with immunoSEQ multiplex PCR; TCRdb holds only in-frame clones, not every one. D and trimming come from the DNA, and the V and J calls and clone size come from that table. Among under 250,000 clones listed, about 85% were seen once. V shed 2 bases, J shed 3 bases, and the junction held 12 bases outside the gene matches. Germline V lookup: CDR1 LGHNA, CDR2 YNFKEQ. CDR3 length: 19 residues. Points from the study as a whole: A later analysis showed HLA-associated TCR beta chains outstripping equally common others in clonal expansion. Rare TCR sequences predominated, though certain public TCRs were found in many donors. Based on reports, TCR beta sequences accurately predicted HLA-A and HLA-B alleles for most subjects.

The clonotype comes from a girl aged 2-9 years in good health and CMV-seronegative. V is TRBV4-2 and J is TRBJ2-1; 11 nucleotides agree with TRBD2. Sequencing was performed on PBMCs. As DNA, the CDR3 is TGTGCCAGCAGCCAACATAGTCTAGCGGGAGGATACAGCTACAATGAGCAGTTCTTC. This codes for CASSQHSLAGGYSYNEQFF.